The TCR beta chain under discussion was sequenced for a study of OX40 agonist ivuxolimab in advanced cancers. The CDR3 runs 15 residues. In germline, CDR1 is MNHEY, CDR2 SMNVEV (reference sequence). V was pared by 7 bases and J by 3 bases, with 5 bases of the junction left unmatched. Using immunoSEQ multiplex PCR, the repertoire was profiled, and TCRdb retains in-frame clones only, with some absent. Of fewer than 50,000 clones detected, 80% to 90% appear once; the ten largest clones hold 16%. The input for sequencing was CD4+ or CD8+ T cells sorted from blood, taken in a trial of the OX40 agonist ivuxolimab. V and J are TRBV27 and TRBJ2-3; 12 nucleotides line up with TRBD2. The clonotype comes from an adult with an advanced solid tumor such as melanoma, head and neck, liver or kidney cancer. In nucleotides, the CDR3 is TGTGCCAGCATGCTAGCGGGGGGGCAGACAGATACGCAGTATTTT. Translation gives CASMLAGGQTDTQYF.